Listed below are T cell receptor beta chains from one sample, sequenced in a study of shared clonotypes between healthy human individuals. Method: immunoSEQ multiplex PCR; TCRdb's copy keeps in-frame clones and lacks some. The sample includes over 95,000 clones, over 65% of them seen just once. Material: memory CD8+ T cells sorted from blood. The receptors stem from a woman in her 30s in good health. The CDR3 runs from the conserved cysteine through the conserved F or W. The D gene is left open where the match is weak. Clone size is stated in some rows and not others, as once, few, many or a class when expanded.

d_call	v_call	clone_size	j_call	cdr3_aa	cdr3_nt
TRBD2	TRBV5-6	-	TRBJ2-3	CASSLGASGRVTDTQYF	TGTGCCAGCAGCTTGGGGGCTAGCGGGAGGGTCACAGATACGCAGTATTTT
-	TRBV15	-	TRBJ2-7	CATSRVPRAPSYEQYF	TGTGCCACCAGCAGAGTGCCGAGGGCCCCGTCCTACGAGCAGTACTTC
-	TRBV10-3	-	TRBJ1-5	CAISEGPGGNQPQHF	TGTGCCATCAGTGAGGGGCCCGGAGGAAATCAGCCCCAGCATTTT
-	TRBV13	-	TRBJ2-5	CASSLGPGAPGETQYF	TGTGCCAGCAGCTTAGGCCCGGGAGCACCCGGGGAGACCCAGTACTTC
TRBD2	TRBV4-2	once	TRBJ2-3	CASSHQITGTSGRGHTTSTDTQYF	TGTGCCAGCAGCCATCAAATCACCGGGACTAGCGGGAGGGGACACACGACTAGCACAGATACGCAGTATTTT
-	TRBV7-6	-	TRBJ2-3	CASSLTAEGATTQYF	TGTGCCAGCAGCTTAACAGCCGAGGGAGCGACTACGCAGTATTTT
-	TRBV7-6	once	TRBJ1-3	CASSDPLGNTIYF	TGTGCCAGCAGTGACCCCCTTGGAAACACCATATATTTT
-	TRBV4-1	-	TRBJ2-1	CASSEIGDLEQFF	TGCGCCAGCAGCGAAATTGGGGATCTTGAGCAGTTCTTC
-	TRBV19	-	TRBJ1-3	CASTQDQGSSGNTIYF	TGTGCCAGTACCCAAGACCAGGGGAGCTCTGGAAACACCATATATTTT
-	TRBV12-2	-	TRBJ1-3	CASRIDRATGNTIYF	TGTGCAAGTCGCATCGACAGGGCTACTGGAAACACCATATATTTT
-	TRBV15	-	TRBJ1-5	CATSRAGMNQPQHF	TGTGCCACCAGCAGAGCCGGTATGAATCAGCCCCAGCATTTT
-	TRBV7-6	many	TRBJ2-7	CASSRDSFEQYF	TGTGCCAGCAGCCGTGACAGTTTCGAGCAGTACTTC
TRBD2	TRBV9	many	TRBJ2-1	CASSVSGREDEQFF	TGTGCCAGCAGCGTTAGCGGGAGGGAGGATGAGCAGTTCTTC
-	TRBV5-1	-	TRBJ2-7	CASSLGRAPPPGEQYF	TGCGCCAGCAGCTTGGGGCGGGCCCCTCCCCCGGGCGAGCAGTACTTC
-	TRBV14	-	TRBJ1-2	CASSQRTTGFLGGYTF	TGTGCCAGCAGCCAAAGGACGACCGGCTTTTTAGGAGGCTACACCTTC
-	TRBV9	-	TRBJ2-3	CASSPRGFSGDTQYF	TGTGCCAGCAGCCCGAGGGGGTTCAGTGGAGATACGCAGTATTTT
TRBD2	TRBV19	-	TRBJ2-7	CASSIGTSGHEQYF	TGTGCCAGTAGTATCGGGACTAGCGGCCACGAGCAGTACTTC
TRBD1	TRBV27	few	TRBJ2-5	CASSQRQGRETQYF	TGTGCCAGCAGCCAACGACAGGGAAGGGAGACCCAGTACTTC
-	TRBV7-3	-	TRBJ2-3	CASSLGGIDSDTQYF	TGTGCCAGCAGCTTAGGCGGGATTGATTCAGATACGCAGTATTTT
-	TRBV28	-	TRBJ2-7	CASSSHKQALYEQYF	TGTGCCAGCAGTTCCCATAAGCAGGCCTTATACGAGCAGTACTTC
-	TRBV6-1	-	TRBJ2-7	CASGIYEQYF	TGTGCCAGCGGTATCTACGAGCAGTACTTC
TRBD1	TRBV29-1	many	TRBJ1-4	CSGTDRAAQLFF	TGCAGCGGGACCGACAGGGCGGCTCAACTGTTTTTT
TRBD1	TRBV9	-	TRBJ2-3	CASSGPDRFSTDTQYF	TGTGCCAGCAGCGGCCCGGACAGGTTCTCCACAGATACGCAGTATTTT
-	TRBV30	-	TRBJ2-7	CAWRARGRSYEQYF	TGTGCCTGGAGGGCGCGGGGCCGCTCCTACGAGCAGTACTTC
TRBD2	TRBV5-1	-	TRBJ2-7	CASSLRGREGEEQYF	TGCGCCAGCAGCTTGAGGGGGCGGGAGGGCGAGGAGCAGTACTTC
TRBD2	TRBV28	-	TRBJ2-2	CASSLRPPISSGRHFAGELFF	TGTGCCAGCAGTTTACGCCCCCCCATATCTAGCGGGAGGCATTTTGCCGGGGAGCTGTTTTTT
-	TRBV7-9	-	TRBJ1-1	CASTEGQGGGTTEAFF	TGTGCCAGCACCGAGGGCCAGGGCGGGGGCACCACTGAAGCTTTCTTT
-	TRBV4-2	-	TRBJ2-7	CASSQEWTTYEQYF	TGTGCCAGCAGCCAAGAGTGGACTACCTACGAGCAGTACTTC
-	TRBV30	-	TRBJ1-1	CAWSVLRVTQNTEAFF	TGTGCCTGGAGTGTACTCCGAGTCACACAGAACACTGAAGCTTTCTTT
-	TRBV2	-	TRBJ2-7	CASSLHELLYEQYF	TGTGCCAGCAGTCTCCACGAGCTCCTCTACGAGCAGTACTTC
TRBD1	TRBV28	-	TRBJ1-2	CASSPGQGGWNYGYTF	TGTGCCAGCAGCCCCGGGCAGGGGGGATGGAACTATGGCTACACCTTC
-	TRBV2	-	TRBJ1-1	CASSPGNEAEAFF	TGTGCCAGCAGCCCAGGCAACGAAGCTGAAGCTTTCTTT
TRBD1	TRBV19	-	TRBJ1-5	CASSIGTGVGQPQHF	TGTGCCAGTAGTATTGGGACAGGGGTAGGTCAGCCCCAGCATTTT
-	TRBV10-3	-	TRBJ1-1	CAISESAGANTEAFF	TGTGCCATCAGTGAGTCCGCAGGGGCGAACACTGAAGCTTTCTTT
-	TRBV14	-	TRBJ2-1	CASSQEGWHEQFF	TGTGCCAGCAGCCAAGAAGGGTGGCATGAGCAGTTCTTC
-	TRBV19	few	TRBJ1-3	CASSIGSSSGNTIYF	TGTGCCAGTAGTATAGGGTCTAGCTCTGGAAACACCATATATTTT
-	TRBV11-2	many	TRBJ2-7	CASSLGLVWEQYF	TGTGCCAGCAGCCTAGGACTGGTTTGGGAGCAGTACTTC
-	TRBV25-1	-	TRBJ2-3	CASSLEGGQRLDTQYF	TGTGCCAGCAGTCTCGAGGGGGGGCAGCGTTTAGATACGCAGTATTTT
-	TRBV6-1	-	TRBJ1-5	CASSDLITTAAQHF	TGTGCCAGCAGTGATCTTATTACGACCGCTGCCCAGCATTTT
-	TRBV13	-	TRBJ2-5	CASSQDRDKQETQYF	TGTGCCAGCAGCCAGGATCGGGACAAACAAGAGACCCAGTACTTC
-	TRBV6-6	few	TRBJ2-7	CASSRDRGFYEQYF	TGTGCCAGCAGTCGCGACAGAGGCTTCTACGAGCAGTACTTC
-	TRBV10-1	-	TRBJ2-1	CASSDSNEQFF	TGCGCCAGCAGCGACAGCAATGAGCAGTTCTTC
TRBD2	TRBV5-1	-	TRBJ2-1	CASSLTSGSYNEQFF	TGCGCCAGCAGCTTAACTAGCGGCTCCTACAATGAGCAGTTCTTC
TRBD1	TRBV5-8	-	TRBJ1-1	CASSSPWDRTTEAFF	TGTGCCAGCAGCTCGCCCTGGGACAGGACCACTGAAGCTTTCTTT
-	TRBV14	-	TRBJ2-5	CASSQHGWSETQYF	TGTGCCAGCAGCCAACACGGATGGTCGGAGACCCAGTACTTC
-	TRBV11-2	-	TRBJ2-7	CASSLDRTYEQYF	TGTGCCAGCAGCTTAGACAGAACCTACGAGCAGTACTTC
-	TRBV18	once	TRBJ1-2	CASSPSYGYTF	TGTGCCAGCTCACCATCCTATGGCTACACCTTC
-	TRBV27	-	TRBJ1-4	CASSLLRDGGWGEKLFF	TGTGCCAGCAGTTTATTGCGGGACGGCGGTTGGGGGGAAAAACTGTTTTTT
-	TRBV7-9	-	TRBJ2-7	CASSSRSYSDEQYF	TGTGCCAGCAGCTCCCGGAGTTACTCCGACGAGCAGTACTTC
TRBD1	TRBV6-1	many	TRBJ1-1	CASSEVNGDSAEAFF	TGTGCCAGCAGTGAAGTTAACGGGGACAGCGCTGAAGCTTTCTTT
TRBD2	TRBV6-4	-	TRBJ2-1	CASSDSAGESHEQFF	TGTGCCAGCAGTGACTCCGCGGGAGAGAGCCATGAGCAGTTCTTC
TRBD2	TRBV9	many	TRBJ2-5	CASSWGGTQETQYF	TGTGCCAGCAGTTGGGGAGGGACCCAAGAGACCCAGTACTTC
-	TRBV9	-	TRBJ2-1	CASSVAPREMDEQFF	TGTGCCAGCAGCGTAGCTCCCCGGGAGATGGATGAGCAGTTCTTC
-	TRBV4-1	-	TRBJ1-2	CASSQVGDGGSAGYTF	TGCGCCAGCAGCCAAGTTGGGGACGGGGGATCGGCTGGCTACACCTTC
TRBD2	TRBV28	-	TRBJ2-5	CASSLVAPGLAYQETQYF	TGTGCCAGCAGTTTAGTCGCCCCGGGACTAGCGTATCAAGAGACCCAGTACTTC